This TCR beta chain was observed in a study of cytomegalovirus exposure and HLA in healthy donors. Study context: The 120 or so validation repertoires and the 666 first-cohort repertoires shared a platform, a later analysis reported. Overall study results and limits: The tendency of first-cohort TCR clusters to co-occur in the roughly 120 validation repertoires was identified by a subsequent analysis. Some public TCRs appeared in many individuals, while most sequences were rare. Among the CMV-associated chains, a few were confirmed in vitro as specific for CMV antigens.

Germline V gene data show CDR1 as SNHLY and CDR2 as FYNNEI. The CDR3 covers 14 residues. The V gene lost 4 bases and the J gene lost 1 base, with 10 bases spanning the gap. Assay: immunoSEQ multiplex PCR; the TCRdb copy retains only in-frame clones and omits some. This repertoire shows more than 90,000 clones, 80% to 90% found once; its top ten account for approximately 4.5%. Worth noting for this clone: What it binds is not known.

The TCR was taken from a man younger than 30 in good health and CMV-seropositive. V gene TRBV2 combines with J gene TRBJ1-1; possible D gene TRBD1, 5 bases. Sequenced sample: PBMCs. The CDR3 sequence: CASSVTQGNTEAFF. The DNA of the CDR3 is TGTGCCAGCAGTGTAACCCAGGGGAACACTGAAGCTTTCTTT.